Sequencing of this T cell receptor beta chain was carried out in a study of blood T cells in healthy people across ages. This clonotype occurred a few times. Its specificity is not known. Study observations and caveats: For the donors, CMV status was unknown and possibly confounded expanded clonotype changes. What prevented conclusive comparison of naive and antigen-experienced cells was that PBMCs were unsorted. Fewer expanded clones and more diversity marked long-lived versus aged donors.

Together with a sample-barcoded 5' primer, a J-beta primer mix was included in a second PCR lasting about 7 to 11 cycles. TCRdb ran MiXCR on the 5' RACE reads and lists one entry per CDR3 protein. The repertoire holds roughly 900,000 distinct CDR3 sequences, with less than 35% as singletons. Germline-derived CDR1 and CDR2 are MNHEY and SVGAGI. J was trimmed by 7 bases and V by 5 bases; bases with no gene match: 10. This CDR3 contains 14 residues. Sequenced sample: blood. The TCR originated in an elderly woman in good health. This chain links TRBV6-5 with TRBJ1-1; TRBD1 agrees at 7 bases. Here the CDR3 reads CASSRNRDRLEAFF. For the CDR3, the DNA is TGTGCCAGCAGTCGCAACCGGGACAGACTTGAAGCTTTCTTT.